Listed below are T cell receptor beta chains from one sample, sequenced in a study of Graves' ophthalmopathy and Graves' hyperthyroidism. TCRdb reanalysed the multiplex PCR reads using MiXCR and keeps one entry per CDR3 protein. Altogether some 400,000 distinct CDR3 sequences are present, around 20% being singletons, with the ten largest covering more than 1.5%. The sequenced sample was peripheral blood. The source is a young woman with Graves' ophthalmopathy. Each CDR3 is given with its conserved first and last residue. The order of the fields is V gene, clone size, J gene, D gene, CDR3 protein, CDR3 DNA. A D gene is named only where the DNA matches it firmly. The listing skips clone size in some rows; elsewhere it reads once, few, many or a size class.

V: TRBV7-9
size: many
J: TRBJ2-5
D: -
CDR3: CASSLGAKETQYF
DNA: TGTGCCAGCAGCTTGGGGGCAAAAGAGACCCAGTACTTC

V: TRBV10-3
size: -
J: TRBJ2-7
D: -
CDR3: CAISSRSPNEQYF
DNA: TGTGCCATCAGTAGTCGGAGCCCTAACGAGCAGTACTTC

V: TRBV5-1
size: -
J: TRBJ2-7
D: TRBD1
CDR3: CASSQTGPTGEQYF
DNA: TGCGCCAGCAGCCAGACAGGGCCGACGGGCGAGCAGTACTTC

V: TRBV11-2
size: -
J: TRBJ2-5
D: TRBD2
CDR3: CASRELADQETQYF
DNA: TGTGCCAGCAGGGAGCTAGCGGACCAAGAGACCCAGTACTTC

V: TRBV7-2
size: many
J: TRBJ1-6
D: -
CDR3: CASSSRPNLNSPLHF
DNA: TGTGCCAGCAGCTCCCGGCCGAACCTTAATTCACCCCTCCACTTT

V: TRBV12-3/TRBV12-4
size: many
J: TRBJ1-2
D: TRBD1
CDR3: CASSPAGIQGASGYTF
DNA: TGTGCCAGCAGTCCCGCCGGCATACAGGGGGCCAGTGGCTACACCTTC

V: TRBV20-1
size: many
J: TRBJ2-3
D: -
CDR3: CSARDHDQAYTDTQYF
DNA: TGCAGTGCTAGAGATCATGACCAGGCCTACACAGATACGCAGTATTTT

V: TRBV6-2/TRBV6-3
size: many
J: TRBJ2-5
D: -
CDR3: CASSELFRQETQYF
DNA: TGTGCCAGCAGTGAGTTGTTTCGGCAAGAGACCCAGTACTTC

V: TRBV10-3
size: -
J: TRBJ2-7
D: -
CDR3: CAISGSPRDSSEQYF
DNA: TGTGCCATCAGTGGCTCACCGCGGGACTCGTCCGAGCAGTACTTC

V: TRBV28
size: -
J: TRBJ2-7
D: TRBD2
CDR3: CASSRLAVEQYF
DNA: TGTGCCAGCAGTAGGCTAGCGGTCGAGCAGTACTTC

V: TRBV7-2
size: many
J: TRBJ2-5
D: TRBD2
CDR3: CASSLGASGGQETQYF
DNA: TGTGCCAGCAGCTTAGGGGCTAGCGGGGGGCAAGAGACCCAGTACTTC

V: TRBV4-2
size: few
J: TRBJ2-4
D: -
CDR3: CASSQGETAKNIQYF
DNA: TGTGCCAGCAGCCAAGGTGAGACGGCCAAAAACATTCAGTACTTC

V: TRBV6-2/TRBV6-3
size: many
J: TRBJ1-3
D: TRBD1
CDR3: CAGTGAGNTIYF
DNA: TGTGCCGGCACAGGGGCTGGAAACACCATATATTTT

V: TRBV6-5
size: many
J: TRBJ2-2
D: TRBD1
CDR3: CASRPGTAATGELFF
DNA: TGTGCCAGCAGACCCGGGACAGCGGCGACCGGGGAGCTGTTTTTT

V: TRBV28
size: many
J: TRBJ1-6
D: -
CDR3: CASRLQGSYNSPLHF
DNA: TGTGCCAGCAGGCTACAGGGCTCCTATAATTCACCCCTCCACTTT

V: TRBV6-2/TRBV6-3
size: many
J: TRBJ2-5
D: TRBD1
CDR3: CASSYPGQGQETQYF
DNA: TGTGCCAGCAGTTACCCGGGACAGGGCCAAGAGACCCAGTACTTC

V: TRBV7-2
size: -
J: TRBJ2-5
D: TRBD2
CDR3: CASSSGLADRETQYF
DNA: TGTGCCAGCAGCTCCGGACTAGCCGATAGGGAGACCCAGTACTTC

V: TRBV27
size: many
J: TRBJ1-2
D: -
CDR3: CASSLGGGNYGYTF
DNA: TGTGCCAGCAGTTTAGGGGGAGGTAACTATGGCTACACCTTC

V: TRBV27
size: many
J: TRBJ1-1
D: -
CDR3: CASSEAKMNTEAFF
DNA: TGTGCCAGCAGTGAGGCCAAGATGAACACTGAAGCTTTCTTT

V: TRBV28
size: many
J: TRBJ2-2
D: -
CDR3: CASSPINTGELFF
DNA: TGTGCCAGCAGTCCGATCAACACCGGGGAGCTGTTTTTT

V: TRBV6-5
size: few
J: TRBJ1-6
D: -
CDR3: CASSYELYNSPLHF
DNA: TGTGCCAGCAGTTACGAACTTTATAATTCACCCCTCCACTTT

V: TRBV2
size: many
J: TRBJ1-1
D: -
CDR3: CASSEQGRGTEAFF
DNA: TGTGCCAGCAGTGAACAGGGGCGAGGCACTGAAGCTTTCTTT

V: TRBV12-3/TRBV12-4
size: once
J: TRBJ2-7
D: TRBD1
CDR3: CASMPGTGGYEQYF
DNA: TGTGCCAGCATGCCCGGGACAGGGGGTTACGAGCAGTACTTC

V: TRBV7-8
size: many
J: TRBJ2-7
D: TRBD1
CDR3: CASSLGGTGGYEQYF
DNA: TGTGCCAGCAGCTTAGGGGGGACAGGGGGTTACGAGCAGTACTTC

V: TRBV7-8
size: many
J: TRBJ2-5
D: -
CDR3: CASSLQGIETQYF
DNA: TGTGCCAGCAGCTTACAGGGGATAGAGACCCAGTACTTC

V: TRBV6-2/TRBV6-3
size: many
J: TRBJ1-2
D: -
CDR3: CASSYSWRASNYGYTF
DNA: TGTGCCAGCAGTTACTCGTGGAGGGCCAGCAACTATGGCTACACCTTC

V: TRBV6-1
size: many
J: TRBJ2-7
D: -
CDR3: CASSEGTLYEQYF
DNA: TGTGCCAGCAGTGAAGGGACCCTCTACGAGCAGTACTTC

V: TRBV5-6
size: many
J: TRBJ2-5
D: TRBD2
CDR3: CASSLGTSGRTQETQYF
DNA: TGTGCCAGCAGCTTGGGGACTAGCGGGAGGACCCAAGAGACCCAGTACTTC

V: TRBV11-3
size: many
J: TRBJ2-7
D: -
CDR3: CASSSRGTDYEQYF
DNA: TGTGCCAGCAGCTCACGTGGGACGGACTACGAGCAGTACTTC

V: TRBV20-1
size: many
J: TRBJ2-7
D: -
CDR3: CSARHSAKQYF
DNA: TGCAGTGCTCGTCATTCCGCCAAGCAGTACTTC

V: TRBV12-3/TRBV12-4
size: many
J: TRBJ1-5
D: -
CDR3: CASSDGGHSNQPQHF
DNA: TGTGCCAGCAGCGATGGTGGACATAGCAATCAGCCCCAGCATTTT

V: TRBV27
size: many
J: TRBJ1-1
D: -
CDR3: CASSIGQMNTEAFF
DNA: TGTGCCAGCAGTATAGGACAGATGAACACTGAAGCTTTCTTT

V: TRBV28
size: many
J: TRBJ2-1
D: -
CDR3: CASRGTRTEGSYNEQFF
DNA: TGTGCCAGCAGGGGTACTAGAACGGAGGGTTCCTACAATGAGCAGTTCTTC

V: TRBV6-2/TRBV6-3
size: -
J: TRBJ1-6
D: TRBD1
CDR3: CASRDDRGNSPLHF
DNA: TGTGCCAGCAGAGACGACAGGGGAAATTCACCCCTCCACTTT

V: TRBV20-1
size: -
J: TRBJ1-5
D: TRBD1
CDR3: CSAEGTAQPQHF
DNA: TGCAGTGCTGAAGGGACAGCGCAGCCCCAGCATTTT

V: TRBV19
size: many
J: TRBJ1-5
D: TRBD1
CDR3: CASSPLGPGQATKNQPQHF
DNA: TGTGCCAGTAGTCCCCTAGGCCCGGGACAGGCTACAAAAAATCAGCCCCAGCATTTT

V: TRBV29-1
size: many
J: TRBJ2-7
D: TRBD2
CDR3: CSVAGAPGTSGRNTYEQYF
DNA: TGCAGCGTTGCTGGGGCCCCGGGGACTAGCGGGAGGAACACCTACGAGCAGTACTTC

V: TRBV28
size: many
J: TRBJ2-7
D: -
CDR3: CASSPRWSYEQYF
DNA: TGTGCCAGCAGTCCCCGATGGTCCTACGAGCAGTACTTC

V: TRBV12-3/TRBV12-4
size: many
J: TRBJ2-5
D: -
CDR3: CASSRSIQGPREETQYF
DNA: TGTGCCAGCAGTAGGAGTATACAGGGCCCCAGGGAAGAGACCCAGTACTTC

V: TRBV6-5
size: many
J: TRBJ2-5
D: -
CDR3: CASSYLSMPTGSAETQYF
DNA: TGTGCCAGCAGTTACTTGTCCATGCCTACAGGGTCGGCCGAGACCCAGTACTTC

V: TRBV27
size: -
J: TRBJ1-6
D: -
CDR3: CASSPRAGGSTENSPLHF
DNA: TGTGCCAGCAGTCCAAGGGCGGGTGGATCGACAGAGAATTCACCCCTCCACTTT

V: TRBV19
size: few
J: TRBJ2-4
D: -
CDR3: CASIGRNIQYF
DNA: TGTGCCAGTATCGGACGGAACATTCAGTACTTC

V: TRBV6-4
size: -
J: TRBJ1-1
D: -
CDR3: CASSQDSSEAFF
DNA: TGTGCCAGCAGCCAGGACAGCTCTGAAGCTTTCTTT

V: TRBV6-2/TRBV6-3
size: many
J: TRBJ2-1
D: -
CDR3: CASSYSQGGQFF
DNA: TGTGCCAGCAGTTACTCCCAGGGAGGGCAGTTCTTC

V: TRBV6-5
size: many
J: TRBJ1-2
D: -
CDR3: CAGSYSRGPPHYGYTF
DNA: TGTGCCGGCAGTTACTCGAGGGGACCGCCCCACTATGGCTACACCTTC